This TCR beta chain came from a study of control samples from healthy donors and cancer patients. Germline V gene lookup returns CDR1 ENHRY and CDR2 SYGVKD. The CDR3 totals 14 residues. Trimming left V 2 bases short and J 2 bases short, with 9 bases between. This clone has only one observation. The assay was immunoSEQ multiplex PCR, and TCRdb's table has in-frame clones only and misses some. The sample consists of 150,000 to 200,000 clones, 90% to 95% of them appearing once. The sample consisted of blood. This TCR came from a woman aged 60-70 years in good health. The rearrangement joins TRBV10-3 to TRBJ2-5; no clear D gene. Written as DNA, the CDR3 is TGTGCCATCAGTGAGAACAGTCGACAAGAGACCCAGTACTTC. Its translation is CAISENSRQETQYF.